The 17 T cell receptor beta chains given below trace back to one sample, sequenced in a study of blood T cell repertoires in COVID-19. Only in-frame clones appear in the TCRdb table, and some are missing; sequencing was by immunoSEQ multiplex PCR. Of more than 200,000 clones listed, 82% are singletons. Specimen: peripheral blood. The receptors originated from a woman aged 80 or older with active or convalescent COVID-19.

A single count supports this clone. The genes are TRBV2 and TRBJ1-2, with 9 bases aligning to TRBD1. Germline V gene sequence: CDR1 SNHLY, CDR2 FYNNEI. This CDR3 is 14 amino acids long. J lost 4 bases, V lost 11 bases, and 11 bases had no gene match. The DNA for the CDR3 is TGTGCCGATACGGGACAGGGATCCGTCTATGGCTACACCTTC. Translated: CADTGQGSVYGYTF.

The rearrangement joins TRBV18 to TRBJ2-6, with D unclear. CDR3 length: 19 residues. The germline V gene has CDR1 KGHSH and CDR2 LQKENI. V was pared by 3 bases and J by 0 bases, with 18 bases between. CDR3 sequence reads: CASSPQHPRLSSGANVLTF. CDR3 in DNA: TGTGCCAGCTCACCCCAACACCCTCGACTGAGCTCTGGGGCCAACGTCCTGACTTTC.

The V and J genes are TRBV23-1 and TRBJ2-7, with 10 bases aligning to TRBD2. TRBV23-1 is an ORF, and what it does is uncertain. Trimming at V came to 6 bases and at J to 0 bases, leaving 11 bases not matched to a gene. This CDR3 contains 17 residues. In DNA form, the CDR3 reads TGCGCCAGCAGACCCCCCGCTCGGACTAGCGGCTCCTACGAGCAGTACTTC. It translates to CASRPPARTSGSYEQYF.

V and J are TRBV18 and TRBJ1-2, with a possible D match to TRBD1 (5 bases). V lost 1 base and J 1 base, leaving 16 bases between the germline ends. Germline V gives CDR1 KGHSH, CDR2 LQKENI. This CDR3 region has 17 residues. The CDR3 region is CASSPRSRPGYNYGYTF. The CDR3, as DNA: TGTGCCAGCTCACCACGCTCCCGGCCAGGGTATAACTATGGCTACACCTTC.

DNA of the CDR3: TGTGCCAGCCGGGACAGGGGGCTGAGCACCATATATTTT. This encodes CASRDRGLSTIYF. J is TRBJ1-3 and V is TRBV2, with 12 bases that match TRBD1. Germline CDR1 is SNHLY and CDR2 is FYNNEI. This CDR3 comprises 13 residues. After removal of 8 bases from V and 9 bases from J, the junction contained 5 bases not matched to a gene.

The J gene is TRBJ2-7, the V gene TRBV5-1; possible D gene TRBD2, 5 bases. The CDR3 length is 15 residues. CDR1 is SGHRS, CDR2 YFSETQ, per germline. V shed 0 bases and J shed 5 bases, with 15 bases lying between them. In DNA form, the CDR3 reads TGCGCCAGCAGCTTGGGGCTAGCTGGCGTAAACGAGCAGTACTTC. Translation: CASSLGLAGVNEQYF.

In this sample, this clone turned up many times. The chain's CDR3 is CASSEATDQPQHF. The CDR3 region has the DNA TGTGCCAGCAGCGAAGCAACAGATCAGCCCCAGCATTTT. V and J are TRBV9 and TRBJ1-5, with D uncertain. Trimming took off 3 bases at V and 5 bases at J, with 9 bases between the two ends. Germline V CDR1 and CDR2: SGDLS, YYNGEE. The CDR3 is 13 amino acids.

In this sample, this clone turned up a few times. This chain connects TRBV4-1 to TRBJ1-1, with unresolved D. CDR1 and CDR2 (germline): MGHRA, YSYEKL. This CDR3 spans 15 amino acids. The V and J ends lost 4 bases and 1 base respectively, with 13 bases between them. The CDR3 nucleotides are TGCGCCAGCAGCCCACCTATTCCCCCGAACACTGAAGCTTTCTTT. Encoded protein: CASSPPIPPNTEAFF.

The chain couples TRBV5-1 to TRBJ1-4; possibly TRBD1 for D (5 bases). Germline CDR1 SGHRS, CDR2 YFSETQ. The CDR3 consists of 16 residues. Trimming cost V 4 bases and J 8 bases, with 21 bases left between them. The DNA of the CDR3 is TGCGCCAGCAGCCAAGTATCCCAGGGATTAGGGGAAAAACTGTTTTTT. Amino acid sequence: CASSQVSQGLGEKLFF.

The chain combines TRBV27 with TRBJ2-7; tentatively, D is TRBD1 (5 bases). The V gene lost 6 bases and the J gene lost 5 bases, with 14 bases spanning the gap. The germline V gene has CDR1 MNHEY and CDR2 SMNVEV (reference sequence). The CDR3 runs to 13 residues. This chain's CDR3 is CASRSTVEHEQYF. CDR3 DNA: TGTGCCAGCAGGTCGACAGTGGAACACGAGCAGTACTTC.

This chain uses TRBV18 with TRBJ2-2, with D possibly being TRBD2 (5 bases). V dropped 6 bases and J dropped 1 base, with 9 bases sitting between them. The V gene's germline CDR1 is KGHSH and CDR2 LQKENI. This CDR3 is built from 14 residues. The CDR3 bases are TGTGCCAGCTCCCAAAGCGGGAACACCGGGGAGCTGTTTTTT. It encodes CASSQSGNTGELFF.

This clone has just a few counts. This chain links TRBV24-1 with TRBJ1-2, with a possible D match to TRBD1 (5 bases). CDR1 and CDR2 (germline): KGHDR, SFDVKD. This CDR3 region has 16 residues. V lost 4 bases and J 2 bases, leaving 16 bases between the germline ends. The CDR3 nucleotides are TGTGCCACCAGTGACTCTGGTCGGCAGGGAAACTATGGCTACACCTTC. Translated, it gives CATSDSGRQGNYGYTF.

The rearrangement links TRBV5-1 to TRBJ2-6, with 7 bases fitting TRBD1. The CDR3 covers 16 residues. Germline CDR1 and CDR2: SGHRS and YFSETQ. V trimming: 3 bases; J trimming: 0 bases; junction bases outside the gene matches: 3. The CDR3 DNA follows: TGCGCCAGCAGCTGGGACAGTAGCTCTGGGGCCAACGTCCTGACTTTC. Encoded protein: CASSWDSSSGANVLTF.

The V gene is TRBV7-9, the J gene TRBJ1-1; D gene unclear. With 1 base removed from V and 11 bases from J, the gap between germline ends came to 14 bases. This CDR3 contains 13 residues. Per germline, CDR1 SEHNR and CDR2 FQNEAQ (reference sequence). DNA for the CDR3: TGTGCCAGCAGCTTAGGCCCCCGGGGAAATGCTTTCTTT. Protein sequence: CASSLGPRGNAFF.

CDR3 DNA: TGTGCCAGCAGCTCACAGGGGACGGGGAACACTGAAGCTTTCTTT. Translating it yields CASSSQGTGNTEAFF. The chain carries TRBV5-5 and TRBJ1-1; 7 positions agree with TRBD1. There are 15 residues in the CDR3. Trimming cost V 3 bases and J 1 base; bases outside gene matches: 6. Germline V gives CDR1 SGHKS, CDR2 YYEKEE (reference sequence).

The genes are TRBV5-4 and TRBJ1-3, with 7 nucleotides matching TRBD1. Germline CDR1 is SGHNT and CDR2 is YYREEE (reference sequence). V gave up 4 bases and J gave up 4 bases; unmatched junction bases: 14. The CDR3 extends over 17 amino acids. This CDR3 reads CASSRHPTGAAGNTIYF. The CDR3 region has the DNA TGTGCCAGCAGCCGCCACCCCACAGGGGCAGCGGGAAACACCATATATTTT. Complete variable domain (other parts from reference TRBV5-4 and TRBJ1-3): ETGVTQSPTHLIKTRGQQVTLRCSSQSGHNTVSWYQQALGQGPQFIFQYYREEENGRGNFPPRFSGLQFPNYSSELNVNALELDDSALYLCASSRHPTGAAGNTIYFGEGSWLTVV.

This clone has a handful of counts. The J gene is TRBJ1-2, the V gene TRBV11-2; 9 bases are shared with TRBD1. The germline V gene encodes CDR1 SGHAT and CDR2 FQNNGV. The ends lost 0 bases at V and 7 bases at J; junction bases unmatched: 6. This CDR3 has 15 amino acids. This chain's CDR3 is CASSLDPGTGFGYTF. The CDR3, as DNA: TGTGCCAGCAGCTTAGATCCCGGGACAGGGTTTGGCTACACCTTC. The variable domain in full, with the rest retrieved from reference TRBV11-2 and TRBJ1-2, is EAGVAQSPRYKIIEKRQSVAFWCNPISGHATLYWYQQILGQGPKLLIQFQNNGVVDDSQLPKDRFSAERLKGVDSTLKIQPAKLEDSAVYLCASSLDPGTGFGYTFGSGTRLTVV.